The source of this T cell receptor beta chain is a study of blood T cell repertoires in COVID-19. Across the study: From the United States, Italy and Spain came samples of acute and convalescent COVID-19. From T cells, B-cell-depleted T cells, or PBMCs came the material, which was cDNA or gDNA.

In the source study's methods: Cell counts per sample came from amplifying reference gene primers. Here immunoSEQ multiplex PCR was the method, and the copy in TCRdb shows in-frame clones only, minus some. That table is the source of V, J and clone size, and D and trimming were worked out from the DNA. This table holds about 190,000 clones, 70% to 90% found once. The V segment lost 7 bases and the J segment 11 bases; nucleotides outside the gene matches: 14. Germline lookup yields CDR1 LNHDA and CDR2 SQIVND (reference sequence). The CDR3 runs to 14 residues. Sequencing was done on a sample of peripheral blood. This receptor was taken from a woman aged 40-49 years who had recovered from COVID-19. The chain employs TRBV19 and TRBJ1-5; 7 bases map to TRBD1. CDR3 coding DNA: TGTGCCAGTAAGCGACAGGGATCGTCCCCCTCCCAGCATTTT. This gives the protein CASKRQGSSPSQHF.